This TCR beta chain appears in the sequencing data of a study of CD8 T cells in Susac syndrome. Across the whole study: Sequenced Susac syndrome patients included five or six with clinically active disease and eight in remission. Susac syndrome patients were untreated, on corticosteroids with some adding intravenous immunoglobulin, or on intravenous immunoglobulin only. The study, taken as a whole, reports: Repertoires of Susac syndrome CD4+ T cells lacked clonal expansion.

This clonotype was detected only a few times. The antigen is unknown. With random hexamers, reverse transcription was performed on about 0.5 to 1 ug of RNA. Across 54 Vbeta and 13 Jbeta, TCR beta CDR3 was amplified with immunoSEQ multiplex PCR. TCRdb redid the calling of the immunoSEQ multiplex PCR reads with MiXCR, one entry per CDR3 protein. The sample has 150,000 to 200,000 distinct CDR3 sequences, roughly 94% seen once. The TCR comes from a human donor with Susac syndrome. The sequenced sample consisted of CD4+ T cells from PBMCs.

In DNA form, the CDR3 reads TGTGCCAGCAGCTTGGCTGGCAATCAGCCCCAGCATTTT. This codes for CASSLAGNQPQHF. The chain has TRBV5-6 and TRBJ1-5; unclear D gene. Germline V lookup: CDR1 SGHDT, CDR2 YYEEEE. V dropped 0 bases and J dropped 2 bases, with 3 bases sitting between them. The CDR3 has 13 residues.